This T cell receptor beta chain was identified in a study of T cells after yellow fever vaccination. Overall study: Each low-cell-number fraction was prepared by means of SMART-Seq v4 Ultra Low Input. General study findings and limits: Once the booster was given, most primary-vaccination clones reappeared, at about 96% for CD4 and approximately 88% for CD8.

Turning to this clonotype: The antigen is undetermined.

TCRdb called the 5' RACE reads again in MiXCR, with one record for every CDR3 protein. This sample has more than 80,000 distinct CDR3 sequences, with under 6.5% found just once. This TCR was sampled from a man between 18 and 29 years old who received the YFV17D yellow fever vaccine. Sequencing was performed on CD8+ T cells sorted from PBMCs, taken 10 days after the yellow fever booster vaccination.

Written as DNA, the CDR3 is TGTGCCAGCAGCGTTAGGGGCGGGGGCACCTACGAGCAGTACTTC. As protein: CASSVRGGGTYEQYF. The chain is built from TRBV9 and TRBJ2-7; the D gene is possibly TRBD2 (7 bases). Trimming removed 2 bases at V and 2 bases at J, with 14 bases between. This CDR3 comprises 15 residues. The germline V gene encodes CDR1 SGDLS and CDR2 YYNGEE.